Listed below are T cell receptor beta chains from one sample, sequenced in a study of PD-1 blockade in classical Hodgkin lymphoma. TCRdb's table, derived via immunoSEQ multiplex PCR, lists solely in-frame clones and lacks some. The sample includes over 70,000 clones, around nine tenths of them seen just once. Material: peripheral blood mononuclear cells (PBMCs), obtained before the fourth cycle of nivolumab. The source is a human donor with classical Hodgkin lymphoma. Both conserved end residues are part of each CDR3. The order of the fields is J gene, V gene, clone size, D gene, CDR3 protein, CDR3 DNA. D genes are given only for firm matches. For some rows the clone size is stated as once, few or many, or as a class when expanded; others skip it.

J: TRBJ2-3
V: TRBV7-9
size: .
D: .
CDR3: CASSPPKVGYTDTQYF
DNA: TGTGCCAGCAGCCCCCCGAAGGTGGGGTACACAGATACGCAGTATTTT

J: TRBJ1-1
V: TRBV5-4
size: few
D: TRBD1
CDR3: CASSGWDRGYTEAFF
DNA: TGTGCCAGCAGCGGATGGGACAGGGGGTACACTGAAGCTTTCTTT

J: TRBJ2-3
V: TRBV19
size: .
D: .
CDR3: CASSILRVGTDTQYF
DNA: TGTGCCAGTAGTATATTAAGGGTTGGCACAGATACGCAGTATTTT

J: TRBJ2-7
V: TRBV11-2
size: .
D: .
CDR3: CASSPISSPYEQYF
DNA: TGTGCCAGCAGCCCGATTAGTAGCCCCTACGAGCAGTACTTC

J: TRBJ1-5
V: TRBV6-5
size: .
D: .
CDR3: CASRPPGGGNQPQHF
DNA: TGTGCCAGCAGACCCCCGGGAGGGGGCAATCAGCCCCAGCATTTT

J: TRBJ1-2
V: TRBV4-3
size: .
D: TRBD1
CDR3: CASSQNRGPNYGYTF
DNA: TGCGCCAGCAGCCAAAACAGGGGGCCTAACTATGGCTACACCTTC

J: TRBJ2-3
V: TRBV10-1
size: .
D: TRBD2
CDR3: CASSANVLLAGGRDTQYF
DNA: TGCGCCAGCAGTGCCAACGTCCTCCTAGCGGGGGGCCGAGATACGCAGTATTTT

J: TRBJ1-2
V: TRBV9
size: .
D: TRBD1
CDR3: CASSDTGANYGYTF
DNA: TGTGCCAGCAGCGATACAGGGGCTAACTATGGCTACACCTTC

J: TRBJ2-7
V: TRBV7-8
size: many
D: .
CDR3: CASSFVQGPSYEQYF
DNA: TGTGCCAGCAGCTTCGTACAGGGCCCCTCCTACGAGCAGTACTTC

J: TRBJ1-4
V: TRBV5-1
size: once
D: .
CDR3: CASSLAGNEKLFF
DNA: TGCGCCAGCAGCTTAGCGGGGAATGAAAAACTGTTTTTT

J: TRBJ2-6
V: TRBV30
size: .
D: .
CDR3: CAWSFGQTSSGANVLTF
DNA: TGTGCCTGGAGTTTCGGACAGACATCCTCTGGGGCCAACGTCCTGACTTTC

J: TRBJ2-7
V: TRBV5-1
size: .
D: .
CDR3: CASSAEGSPLHEQYF
DNA: TGCGCCAGCAGCGCGGAGGGGAGTCCTCTCCACGAGCAGTACTTC

J: TRBJ1-1
V: TRBV5-6
size: once
D: .
CDR3: CASSFGLNTEAFF
DNA: TGTGCCAGCAGCTTCGGACTGAACACTGAAGCTTTCTTT

J: TRBJ2-3
V: TRBV19
size: .
D: TRBD1
CDR3: CASRTGANTDTQYF
DNA: TGTGCCAGTAGGACAGGGGCGAACACAGATACGCAGTATTTT

J: TRBJ2-2
V: TRBV5-6
size: .
D: TRBD1
CDR3: CASSWGTGFGELFF
DNA: TGTGCCAGCAGCTGGGGGACAGGGTTCGGGGAGCTGTTTTTT

J: TRBJ2-2
V: TRBV19
size: .
D: .
CDR3: CASSIGGQYTGELFF
DNA: TGTGCCAGTAGTATCGGGGGCCAGTACACCGGGGAGCTGTTTTTT

J: TRBJ2-5
V: TRBV5-1
size: .
D: .
CDR3: CASSQQETQYF
DNA: TGCGCCAGCAGCCAACAAGAGACCCAGTACTTC

J: TRBJ2-1
V: TRBV10-1
size: .
D: .
CDR3: CASSDFGGGLDEQFF
DNA: TGCGCCAGCAGTGATTTTGGGGGGGGGCTTGATGAGCAGTTCTTC